Reported below is one TCR beta chain. These data belong to a study of blood T cell repertoires in COVID-19. Profiled with immunoSEQ multiplex PCR; TCRdb holds only in-frame clones, not every one. The table includes approximately 300,000 clones, approximately 88% detected once. CDR1 is SGHTA, CDR2 FQGNSA, per germline. The CDR3 spans 13 residues. Germline trimming cut 4 bases from V and 5 bases from J; bases unmatched to any gene: 3. This chain connects TRBV7-2 to TRBJ1-2, with 8 bases lining up with TRBD1. The receptor comes from a woman between 45 and 65 years old with active or convalescent COVID-19. Sequencing was done on a sample of peripheral blood. For the CDR3, the DNA is TGTGCCAGCAGCTCCGGACAGGGTTATGGCTACACCTTC. This gives the protein CASSSGQGYGYTF.